The source of this T cell receptor beta chain is a study of shared clonotypes between healthy human individuals. The overall study: Donors had three CD4 naive, three CD4 memory, two CD8 naive and one CD8 memory plate apiece.

Here immunoSEQ multiplex PCR was the method, and the copy in TCRdb shows in-frame clones only, minus some. Among roughly 2.6 million clones, approximately 94% were seen once, and the ten largest hold under 0.15%. Germline CDR1 is SGHAT and CDR2 is FQNNGV. The CDR3 runs 14 residues. V lost 5 bases and J lost 5, with 13 bases in between. V is TRBV11-2 and J is TRBJ1-5; no definite D call. Input material: naive CD4+ T cells sorted from blood. Noted subset: CD45RA+ positively selected. The source is a man between 18 and 35 years old in good health. The CDR3 loop is CASSVRAKDQPQHF. Written as DNA, the CDR3 is TGTGCCAGCAGCGTAAGGGCCAAAGATCAGCCCCAGCATTTT.